This TCR beta chain is drawn from a study of cytomegalovirus exposure and HLA in healthy donors. Germline assignment: CDR1 SQVTM and CDR2 ANQGSEA. CDR3 length: 14 amino acids. V lost 5 bases to trimming and J lost 2 bases, with 16 bases between them. The study, taken as a whole, reports: Confirmation was obtained in vitro that a few CMV-associated chains are specific for CMV antigens. Researchers reported in a later analysis that common viral pathogens appeared linked to several top clusters.

Both 60 Vbeta primers and 13 Jbeta primers went into the PCR. Assay: immunoSEQ multiplex PCR; the TCRdb copy retains only in-frame clones and omits some. The data contain nearly 200,000 clones, over 80% of them singletons. As concerns this clone: Its antigen remains unidentified.

The sequence was obtained from a man aged 25 to 40 in good health and CMV-seronegative. The sequenced sample consisted of PBMCs. The chain employs TRBV29-1 and TRBJ2-7, with TRBD2 as a possible D gene (5 bases). CDR3 nucleotides: TGCAGCGTTACCACAGCGACTATAACCTACGAGCAGTACTTC. Its protein is CSVTTATITYEQYF.